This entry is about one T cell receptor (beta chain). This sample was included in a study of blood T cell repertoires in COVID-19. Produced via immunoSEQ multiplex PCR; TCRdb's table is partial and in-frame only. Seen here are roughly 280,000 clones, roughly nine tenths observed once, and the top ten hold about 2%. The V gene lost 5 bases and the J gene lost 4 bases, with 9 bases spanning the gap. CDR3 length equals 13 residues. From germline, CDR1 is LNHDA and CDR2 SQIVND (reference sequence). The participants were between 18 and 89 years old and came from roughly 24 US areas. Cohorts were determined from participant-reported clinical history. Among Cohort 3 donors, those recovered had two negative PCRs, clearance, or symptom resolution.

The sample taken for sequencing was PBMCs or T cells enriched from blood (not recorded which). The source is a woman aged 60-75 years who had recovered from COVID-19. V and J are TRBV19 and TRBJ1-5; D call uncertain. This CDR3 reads CASSAGWNQPQHF. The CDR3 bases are TGTGCCAGTAGTGCGGGTTGGAATCAGCCCCAGCATTTT.